This entry lists 8 T cell receptor beta chains sequenced from one sample in a study of shared clonotypes between healthy human individuals. Some clones are missing from TCRdb's copy, which holds only in-frame ones; the method was immunoSEQ multiplex PCR. Here the sample spans hundreds of thousands of clones, approximately 90% being singletons. The naive CD8 population came from CD45RO-negative cells selected for CCR7, without terminally differentiated effector memory CD45RA+ cells. The sequenced material came from naive CD8+ T cells sorted from blood. The receptor source for this set is a man between 25 and 39 years old in good health.

V and J are TRBV15 and TRBJ2-7; D ambiguous. Looked up from germline, CDR1 is LNHNV and CDR2 is YYDKDF (reference sequence). Deletions cut 3 bases from V and 2 bases from J, with 11 bases between. The CDR3 totals 14 residues. DNA of the CDR3: TGTGCCACCAGCAGCGGCCCCAAAACCTACGAGCAGTACTTC. Translating gives CATSSGPKTYEQYF.

The rearrangement uses TRBV7-9 and TRBJ2-1, with TRBD2 as a possible D gene (5 bases). Trimming shortened V by 0 bases and J by 0 bases, and 18 bases separated the two germline ends. The germline CDR1 and CDR2 sequences are SEHNR and FQNEAQ (reference sequence). CDR3 length: 19 amino acids. DNA for the CDR3: TGTGCCAGCAGCTTAGCGCGCCTAGCCACCATAACCTCCTACAATGAGCAGTTCTTC. Translated: CASSLARLATITSYNEQFF.

J is TRBJ2-1 and V is TRBV28; 13 bases agree with TRBD2. This CDR3 is built from 15 residues. Germline V lookup: CDR1 MDHEN, CDR2 SYDVKM. V gave up 4 bases and J gave up 5 bases; unmatched junction bases: 2. The CDR3 reads CASSSGLAGNNEQFF. CDR3 nucleotide sequence: TGTGCCAGCAGTTCGGGACTAGCGGGGAACAATGAGCAGTTCTTC.

This clone was picked up a small number of times. J is TRBJ2-7 and V is TRBV4-1, with D unresolved. V was pared by 0 bases and J by 3 bases, with 15 bases between. Germline CDR1 reads MGHRA; CDR2 reads YSYEKL. This CDR3 is 16 amino acids long. This CDR3 reads CASSQERSGVGYEQYF. For the CDR3, the DNA is TGCGCCAGCAGCCAAGAGCGATCGGGTGTAGGCTACGAGCAGTACTTC.

The rearrangement uses TRBV27 and TRBJ2-7, with 8 bases that match TRBD1. The CDR3 extends over 14 amino acids. Per germline, CDR1 MNHEY and CDR2 SMNVEV (reference sequence). After removal of 5 bases from V and 3 bases from J, the junction contained 6 bases not matched to a gene. The CDR3 sequence is CASSIGQGGYEQYF. The CDR3 DNA reads as TGTGCCAGCAGTATCGGACAGGGTGGCTACGAGCAGTACTTC.

The rearrangement links TRBV7-3 to TRBJ2-2; D is unresolved. V shed 0 bases and J shed 3 bases, with 11 bases lying between them. Germline CDR1 SGHTA, CDR2 FQGTGA. This CDR3 comprises 16 residues. The CDR3 protein is CASSLTTPIYTGELFF. The CDR3 DNA follows: TGTGCCAGCAGCTTAACAACACCTATATACACCGGGGAGCTGTTTTTT.

The CDR3 spells CASSQNPGQGATEQYF. DNA of the CDR3: TGCGCCAGCAGCCAAAACCCGGGACAGGGGGCGACTGAGCAGTACTTC. The chain employs TRBV4-1 and TRBJ2-7; 12 bases map to TRBD1. Trimming took 2 bases from V and 7 from J; bases not matched to a gene: 9. CDR3 length equals 16 residues. In germline, CDR1 is MGHRA, CDR2 YSYEKL.

V is TRBV6-5 and J is TRBJ2-5, with D possibly TRBD1 on 6 matching bases. Germline V lookup: CDR1 MNHEY, CDR2 SVGAGI. The CDR3 runs to 14 residues. V lost 3 bases to trimming and J lost 1 base, with 9 bases between them. The CDR3 sequence is CASSYLTGQETQYF. The CDR3 bases are TGTGCCAGCAGTTATCTGACAGGCCAAGAGACCCAGTACTTC.